This paragraph reports one T cell receptor (beta chain). The antigen is unknown. The germline V gene has CDR1 DFQATT and CDR2 SNEGSKA (reference sequence). This CDR3 is 14 amino acids long. Trimming at V came to 5 bases and at J to 4 bases, leaving 8 bases not matched to a gene. The record originates from a study of vaccination and CD4 T cells after COVID-19. Background on the study: Participants, all vaccine recipients, received two doses of either BNT162b2 or mRNA-1273. For post-vaccine samples, collection took place a median approximately 72 days after dose two, ranging from 14 to 241. Overall study results and limits: Convalescent patients had a median roughly 86% of post-vaccine SARS-CoV-2-reactive clones that were detected only after vaccination, not before it.

The Oncomine TCR Beta short-read assay generated sequence data from the DNA of cultured CD4+ T cells. TCRdb fed the PCR reads into MiXCR, producing one record per CDR3 protein. The repertoire holds approximately 12,000 distinct CDR3 sequences, with approximately 60% as singletons. Treatment specified: approximately nine-day PBMC culture with coronavirus spike peptide pools or control peptides (ViraFEST assay). A half-volume replacement of the medium with fresh IL-2 medium was performed on days 3 and 7. This TCR was recovered from a human donor who had recovered from COVID-19. Sequencing was done on a sample of CD4+ T cells from blood, cultured in vitro. The chain combines TRBV20-1 with TRBJ1-1, with TRBD1 matching over 9 bases. CDR3 nucleotides: TGCAGTGCTCCGACGACAGGGGGAACCACTGAAGCTTTCTTT. Translated, it gives CSAPTTGGTTEAFF.